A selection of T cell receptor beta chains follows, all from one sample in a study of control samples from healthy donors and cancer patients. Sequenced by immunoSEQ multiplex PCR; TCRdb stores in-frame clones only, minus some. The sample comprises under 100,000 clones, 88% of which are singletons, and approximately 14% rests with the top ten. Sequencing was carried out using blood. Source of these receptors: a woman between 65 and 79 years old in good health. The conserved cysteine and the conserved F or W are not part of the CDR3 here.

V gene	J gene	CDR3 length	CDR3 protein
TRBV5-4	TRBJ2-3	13	ASSLDNPSTDTQY
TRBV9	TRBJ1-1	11	ASSTRDGTEAF
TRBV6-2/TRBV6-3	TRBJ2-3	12	ASSSRLTTDTQY
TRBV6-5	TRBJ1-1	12	ASRGQVRSTEAF
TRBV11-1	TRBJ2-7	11	ASSEARLPKQY
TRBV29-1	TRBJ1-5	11	SVGLGQNQPQH
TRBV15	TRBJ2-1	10	ATSIVGNEQF
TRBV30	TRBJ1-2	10	AWSVPPGGYT
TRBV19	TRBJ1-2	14	ASSDPSRDRRYGYT
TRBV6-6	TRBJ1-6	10	ASSYGNSPLH
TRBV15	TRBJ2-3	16	ATSRDLGTGTSTDTQY